This TCR beta chain was sequenced for a study of cytomegalovirus exposure and HLA in healthy donors. Whole-study findings and limits: Information on immune exposure was restricted to one variable (CMV serostatus). A list of about 180 TCR beta chains associated with cytomegalovirus was given.

These donors, healthy bone marrow donors, were studied. About this clone: As yet, its antigen is unknown.

There are 15 residues in the CDR3. V trimming: 7 bases; J trimming: 4 bases; junction bases outside the gene matches: 8. Germline loops: CDR1 MNHNS, CDR2 SASEGT. The PCR contained 60 Vbeta and 13 Jbeta primers. The table came from immunoSEQ multiplex PCR; TCRdb's copy has only in-frame clones and leaves some out. Altogether around 99,000 clones are present, roughly 80% being singletons, with the ten largest covering around 2.1%. Sequencing input: PBMCs. This receptor was obtained from a man aged 30 to 39 in good health and CMV-seronegative. This chain connects TRBV6-1 to TRBJ2-3; 10 bases agree with TRBD2. The CDR3 is CASKFRAGGPDTQYF. CDR3 bases: TGTGCCAGCAAATTCCGAGCGGGGGGGCCAGATACGCAGTATTTT.